One and the same sample provided the 16 T cell receptor beta chains below, sequenced in a study of cytomegalovirus exposure and HLA in healthy donors (dated by TCRdb to the late 2010s). Library generation was performed with the immunoSEQ multiplex PCR assay. The multiplex PCR relied on a mix of 60 forward primers for TCR Vbeta segments and 13 reverse primers for TCR Jbeta segments. TCRdb re-hosts the immuneACCESS table, in-frame sequences only. Its copies lack some clones; in the studies checked, an unresolved V gene accounts for under half of them, and the cause for the rest is not known. In all, the sample holds 150,000 to 200,000 clones, and approximately 85% of those were seen once. Approximately 0.8% of the sample rests with the top ten. Sequenced material: PBMCs. These receptors were obtained from a woman between 18 and 29 years old in good health and CMV-seronegative.

V usage is TRBV5-6 and J usage is TRBJ1-4, with no clear D. The germline V and J ends were trimmed by 6 bases and 0 bases, with 9 bases remaining between them. CDR1 and CDR2 (germline): SGHDT, YYEEEE. The CDR3 totals 14 residues. In DNA form, the CDR3 reads TGTGCCAGCAACACAATTGCAACTAATGAAAAACTGTTTTTT. Protein product: CASNTIATNEKLFF. Full variable domain (rest looked up from reference TRBV5-6 and TRBJ1-4): DAGVTQSPTHLIKTRGQQVTLRCSPKSGHDTVSWYQQALGQGPQFIFQYYEEEERQRGNFPDRFSGHQFPNYSSELNVNALLLGDSALYLCASNTIATNEKLFFGSGTQLSVL.

The V and J genes are TRBV5-1 and TRBJ2-5; 8 bases are shared with TRBD1. The length of the CDR3 is 14 residues. Germline-derived CDR1 and CDR2 are SGHRS and YFSETQ. V was pared by 5 bases and J by 4 bases, with 7 bases of the junction left unmatched. For the CDR3, the DNA is TGCGCCAGCAGACGGACAGGGATGGGAGAGACCCAGTACTTC. As protein: CASRRTGMGETQYF.

The chain uses TRBV6-5 and TRBJ2-7; 7 nucleotides match TRBD1. The CDR3 is 15 amino acids. V was pared by 0 bases and J by 4 bases, with 6 bases of the junction left unmatched. The germline V gene encodes CDR1 MNHEY and CDR2 SVGAGI. DNA for the CDR3: TGTGCCAGCAGTTACTCGAGGGACAGTGTTTACGAGCAGTACTTC. This sequence encodes CASSYSRDSVYEQYF.

The gene calls are TRBV7-9 and TRBJ2-7, with a weak D call TRBD2 (6 bases). The V and J ends lost 7 bases and 3 bases respectively, with 10 bases between them. The CDR3 has 12 residues. Germline CDR1 SEHNR, CDR2 FQNEAQ (reference sequence). Here the CDR3 DNA reads TGTGCCAGCATCGGGGGAGACTACGAGCAGTACTTC. This encodes CASIGGDYEQYF.

Of note for this clone: A read error may account for a junction end that differs from germline. J is TRBJ2-7 and V is TRBV7-9, with TRBD1 matching 7 bases. Germline loops: CDR1 SEHNR, CDR2 FQNEAQ (reference sequence). The CDR3 totals 17 residues. Here the CDR3 reads CSSSPNPRQGITYEQYF. CDR3 nucleotide sequence: TGTTCCAGCAGCCCCAACCCTCGACAGGGAATCACCTACGAGCAGTACTTC.

CDR3 sequence (DNA): TGTGCCAGCAGTTTTATGGTAACTAGCACAGATACGCAGTATTTT. This translates into CASSFMVTSTDTQYF. This chain joins TRBV2 and TRBJ2-3, with D uncertain. V lost 5 bases and J 0 bases, leaving 12 bases between the germline ends. The CDR3 totals 15 residues. Germline V CDR1 and CDR2: SNHLY, FYNNEI.

This chain joins TRBV28 and TRBJ1-2; 7 nucleotides line up with TRBD1. CDR1 and CDR2 (germline): MDHEN, SYDVKM. Germline trimming cut 9 bases from V and 4 bases from J; bases unmatched to any gene: 20. The CDR3 is made up of 17 amino acids. The CDR3 bases are TGTGCCAGTTTGGAAGGGGGCGCAATAGGTTACGGCTATGGCTACACCTTC. It translates to CASLEGGAIGYGYGYTF.

The chain joins TRBV27 to TRBJ1-1, with D possibly TRBD1 on 5 matching bases. The CDR3 consists of 13 residues. Trimming removed 5 bases from V and 8 bases from J, with 15 bases in between. Germline V gene sequence: CDR1 MNHEY, CDR2 SMNVEV (reference sequence). CDR3 in DNA: TGTGCCAGCAGTCGGGGGACTCGCTCCGAAGCTTTCTTT. Its protein is CASSRGTRSEAFF.

This chain connects TRBV28 to TRBJ1-4; D perhaps matches TRBD1 (6 bases). The V end was cut by 11 bases, the J end by 13 bases, with 23 bases between. This CDR3 is 13 amino acids long. Germline CDR1 and CDR2: MDHEN and SYDVKM. The CDR3 is CAVRPDAVGGLFF. The DNA of the CDR3 is TGTGCCGTTAGACCAGACGCGGTAGGGGGACTGTTTTTT.

The chain joins TRBV5-1 to TRBJ2-1, with D uncertain. Per germline, CDR1 SGHRS and CDR2 YFSETQ. CDR3 size: 11 residues. V was trimmed by 3 bases and J by 7 bases, leaving 5 bases between them. The CDR3 region is CASSYRNEQFF. DNA for the CDR3: TGCGCCAGCAGCTACCGGAATGAGCAGTTCTTC.

The chain is built from TRBV6-5 and TRBJ2-3, with TRBD2 matching over 8 bases. CDR3 size: 14 residues. Germline assignment: CDR1 MNHEY and CDR2 SVGAGI. Trimming removed 5 bases from V and 1 base from J; junction bases left unmatched: 2. The chain's CDR3 is CASSKLAGTDTQYF. The CDR3 DNA follows: TGTGCCAGCAGTAAACTAGCGGGCACAGATACGCAGTATTTT.

The chain uses TRBV28 and TRBJ2-5, with 7 bases lining up with TRBD1. CDR3 length: 16 residues. V lost 4 bases, J lost 6 bases, and 14 bases stayed unmatched. CDR1 is MDHEN, CDR2 SYDVKM, per germline. The CDR3 DNA follows: TGTGCCAGCAGTTCCGGGGCGACAGGGACCGGAAAGACCCAGTACTTC. It specifies CASSSGATGTGKTQYF.

The chain uses TRBV6-1 and TRBJ2-5; 7 bases match TRBD2. The CDR3 runs 14 residues. V was pared by 6 bases and J by 1 base, with 5 bases of the junction left unmatched. Germline CDR1 and CDR2: MNHNS and SASEGT. This CDR3 reads CASRDPGGQETQYF. The DNA of the CDR3 is TGTGCCAGCAGAGATCCGGGGGGCCAAGAGACCCAGTACTTC.

As regards this clone: At one end the junction does not follow the germline gene, possibly because of a read error. Other DNA sequences in this specimen translate into the identical CDR3. The CDR3 region has the DNA TGCGCCATCAAAACTAGCTCCTACGAGCAGTACTTC. Its translation: CAIKTSSYEQYF. V usage is TRBV6-1 and J usage is TRBJ2-7; D might be TRBD2 (5 bases). This CDR3 comprises 12 residues. CDR1 is MNHNS and CDR2 is SASEGT in the germline V gene.

V usage is TRBV27 and J usage is TRBJ1-1; no clear D. V lost 2 bases, J lost 4 bases, and 11 bases lay in between. Per germline, CDR1 MNHEY and CDR2 SMNVEV (reference sequence). The CDR3 runs to 14 residues. CDR3 sequence: CASSLNGVSTEAFF. The CDR3 DNA reads as TGTGCCAGCAGTTTAAACGGGGTGAGCACTGAAGCTTTCTTT.

CDR3 residues: CASTTGSSGNTIYF. CDR3 in DNA: TGTGCCAGCACCACAGGGAGCTCTGGAAACACCATATATTTT. The chain joins TRBV6-5 to TRBJ1-3; maybe TRBD1 (6 bases). The CDR3 contains 14 residues. Trimming cost V 7 bases and J 0 bases, with 10 bases left between them. The germline V gene encodes CDR1 MNHEY and CDR2 SVGAGI.